This passage covers 28 T cell receptor beta chains from one sample sequenced in a study of T-cell memory formation after mild COVID-19. MiXCR, applied by TCRdb to the 5' RACE reads, yields one record per CDR3 protein. The table lists roughly 620,000 distinct CDR3 sequences, about a sixth of them singletons. Material for sequencing was PBMCs or a T cell subset sorted from them (not recorded which). These TCRs come from an adult woman who had mild COVID-19 (a few samples of this study predate the infection). Cell type and time point are not known.

This clonotype was observed a few times. The chain has TRBV19 and TRBJ2-7, with 9 positions matching TRBD2. CDR3 length equals 16 residues. In germline, CDR1 is LNHDA, CDR2 SQIVND (reference sequence). V was clipped by 3 bases and J by 7 bases; unmatched bases: 13. The CDR3 DNA reads TGTGCCAGTAGTATCGTGGCTAGCGGGGCCTTTCGTGAGCAGTACTTC. As protein: CASSIVASGAFREQYF.

This clonotype was counted only a few times. The chain employs TRBV7-3 and TRBJ1-1, with D unclear. Germline V gene sequence: CDR1 SGHTA, CDR2 FQGTGA. The CDR3 runs to 15 residues. Trimming left V 6 bases short and J 0 bases short, with 14 bases between. As DNA, the CDR3 is TGTGCCAGCAGTCCCCGAGACGGAATGAACACTGAAGCTTTCTTT. Translating it yields CASSPRDGMNTEAFF.

In this sample, this clonotype turned up a few times. The chain has TRBV12-3 or TRBV12-4 and TRBJ2-1; 8 nucleotides line up with TRBD2. The CDR3 loop spans 15 amino acids. With V trimmed by 5 bases and J by 6 bases, 9 bases remained unmatched. CDR3 loop: CASSPGGGLSNEQFF. The CDR3 coding sequence is TGTGCCAGCAGTCCGGGGGGGGGTTTATCCAATGAGCAGTTCTTC.

In its sample, this clonotype was seen a few times. The chain links TRBV2 to TRBJ2-4; D remains ambiguous. The V gene lost 1 base and the J gene lost 3 bases, with 16 bases spanning the gap. The CDR3 contains 17 residues. Germline V gene sequence: CDR1 SNHLY, CDR2 FYNNEI. The CDR3 bases are TGTGCCAGCAGTGAAGACTCCGCAGTACTCGACAAAAACATTCAGTACTTC. Translating it yields CASSEDSAVLDKNIQYF.

The chain links TRBV6-5 to TRBJ2-5, with 7 bases matching TRBD2. Germline trimming cut 0 bases from V and 3 bases from J; bases unmatched to any gene: 13. This CDR3 has 18 amino acids. Per germline, CDR1 MNHEY and CDR2 SVGAGI. CDR3 coding DNA: TGTGCCAGCAGTTACTCCTTGCGGGGCGGACTAGGGAAAGAGACCCAGTACTTC. Its protein product is CASSYSLRGGLGKETQYF.

V gene TRBV3-1 combines with J gene TRBJ1-2; D gene unclear. CDR1 is LGHDT and CDR2 is YNNKEL in the germline V gene (reference sequence). The CDR3 is 14 residues long. V was pared by 0 bases and J by 7 bases, with 12 bases between. CDR3 in DNA: TGTGCCAGCAGCCAAGAACGAACGGCGGGTGGCTACACCTTC. Its protein product is CASSQERTAGGYTF.

This clonotype was counted between two and nine times. This CDR3 is CAISGVNTEAFF. The DNA for the CDR3 is TGTGCCATCAGTGGTGTGAACACTGAAGCTTTCTTT. The chain recombines TRBV10-3 with TRBJ1-1; no definite D call. The CDR3 loop spans 12 amino acids. In germline, CDR1 is ENHRY, CDR2 SYGVKD. V lost 4 bases and J 0 bases, leaving 3 bases between the germline ends.

This clonotype has just a few counts. This chain joins TRBV12-3 or TRBV12-4 and TRBJ2-2; 9 bases map to TRBD2. This CDR3 is 14 amino acids long. Trimming cost V 3 bases and J 7 bases; bases outside gene matches: 3. CDR3: CASSFGLAIGELFF. For the CDR3, the DNA is TGTGCCAGCAGTTTCGGACTAGCGATCGGGGAGCTGTTTTTT.

As regards this clonotype: Its ends do not fully match the called genes, so a read error is possible. The CDR3 here is CSVEDRGNTRYGYTF. The CDR3 DNA reads as TGCAGCGTTGAAGATAGGGGGAACACCCGATATGGATACACCTTC. V and J are TRBV29-1 and TRBJ1-2; D is perhaps TRBD1 (6 bases). CDR3 length equals 15 residues. Per the germline V gene, CDR1 is SQVTM and CDR2 is ANQGSEA.

This clonotype has ten or more counts. This rearrangement joins TRBV25-1 to TRBJ2-5, with D uncertain. The CDR3 sequence is 12 residues long. Germline values: CDR1 MGHDK, CDR2 SYGVNS. Trimming removed 0 bases from V and 7 bases from J, with 6 bases in between. The CDR3 region is CASSEYPGTQYF. The DNA for the CDR3 is TGTGCCAGCAGTGAATATCCAGGGACCCAGTACTTC.

This clonotype was observed a handful of times. V and J are TRBV28 and TRBJ1-2; D is perhaps TRBD1 (5 bases). Germline V gives CDR1 MDHEN, CDR2 SYDVKM. This CDR3 has 13 residues. Trimming removed 5 bases from V and 0 bases from J, with 7 bases in between. For the CDR3, the DNA is TGTGCCAGCAGTCCAGGGACTAACTATGGCTACACCTTC. Translating gives CASSPGTNYGYTF.

The J gene is TRBJ2-3, the V gene TRBV20-1; no definite D call. V lost 6 bases, J lost 0 bases, and 13 bases lay in between. The CDR3 is 14 amino acids. Germline CDR1 DFQATT, CDR2 SNEGSKA (reference sequence). DNA for the CDR3: TGCAGTGCCTCGGACCGGAGAAGCACAGATACGCAGTATTTT. Its translation is CSASDRRSTDTQYF.

The rearrangement uses TRBV4-1 and TRBJ1-2; D is uncertain. The CDR3 loop spans 15 amino acids. V was clipped by 4 bases and J by 3 bases, with 15 bases between them. Germline CDR1 MGHRA, CDR2 YSYEKL. CDR3 sequence: CASSLDGVRDYGYTF. The CDR3 DNA follows: TGCGCCAGCAGCCTCGACGGGGTTAGGGACTATGGCTACACCTTC.

This clonotype showed up many times. This chain joins TRBV3-1 and TRBJ2-1; the D gene is possibly TRBD1 (5 bases). CDR3 length equals 16 residues. CDR1 and CDR2 (germline): LGHDT, YNNKEL (reference sequence). The V gene lost 6 bases and the J gene lost 0 bases, with 15 bases spanning the gap. The CDR3 spells CASRKKGPSSYNEQFF. In DNA, the CDR3 is TGTGCCAGCAGGAAGAAGGGGCCCAGCTCCTACAATGAGCAGTTCTTC.

This clonotype appeared many times. The CDR3, as DNA: TGCGCCAGCAGCCTGAGGACAGGGGACACTGAAGCTTTCTTT. Amino acids: CASSLRTGDTEAFF. The gene calls are TRBV5-1 and TRBJ1-1; 9 nucleotides match TRBD1. This CDR3 comprises 14 residues. Germline V gene data show CDR1 as SGHRS and CDR2 as YFSETQ. Trimming cost V 4 bases and J 3 bases; bases outside gene matches: 4.

This sequence joins TRBV5-6 and TRBJ1-1, with TRBD1 matching over 8 bases. The trim removed 5 bases at V and 7 bases at J, leaving 28 bases unmatched. Germline V gene sequence: CDR1 SGHDT, CDR2 YYEEEE. This CDR3 region has 20 residues. CDR3 region: CASSHLLPPWPGQEGNEAFF. CDR3 bases: TGTGCCAGCAGTCATCTTCTCCCTCCCTGGCCGGGACAGGAGGGTAATGAAGCTTTCTTT.

The gene calls are TRBV25-1 and TRBJ1-3; no clear D gene. The CDR3 spans 14 residues. The V gene lost 0 bases and the J gene lost 0 bases, with 3 bases spanning the gap. CDR1 and CDR2 (germline): MGHDK, SYGVNS. The CDR3 reads CASSEYISGNTIYF. For the CDR3, the DNA is TGTGCCAGCAGTGAATATATCTCTGGAAACACCATATATTTT.

The genes are TRBV5-6 and TRBJ2-7; possibly TRBD1 for D (5 bases). The CDR3 spans 13 residues. Germline V gives CDR1 SGHDT, CDR2 YYEEEE. V was cut by 3 bases and J by 3 bases, with 10 bases left in between. The CDR3 DNA is TGTGCCAGCAGCTCCCTGGGGCTCTACGAGCAGTACTTC. It encodes CASSSLGLYEQYF.

V usage is TRBV4-3 and J usage is TRBJ2-7; D call uncertain. The CDR3 spans 13 residues. Germline assignment: CDR1 LGHNA and CDR2 YSLEER. Trimming stripped 5 bases from V and 2 bases from J, with 10 bases between. The CDR3 sequence: CASSDSNTYEQYF. The CDR3 DNA follows: TGCGCCAGCAGCGATTCGAATACCTACGAGCAGTACTTC.

This clonotype was seen a handful of times. This rearrangement joins TRBV24-1 to TRBJ2-7, with 13 bases matching TRBD2. CDR3 length: 14 amino acids. Germline CDR1 reads KGHDR; CDR2 reads SFDVKD. V gave up 5 bases and J gave up 5 bases; unmatched junction bases: 2. The CDR3 region has the DNA TGTGCCACCAGTGCGGGACTAGCGGGACACGAGCAGTACTTC. It encodes CATSAGLAGHEQYF.

This clonotype was detected a few times. V usage is TRBV3-1 and J usage is TRBJ2-7; 13 bases are a match to TRBD2. This CDR3 region has 15 residues. The junction had 7 bases not matched to a gene; V was cut back by 5 bases and J by 6 bases. In germline, CDR1 is LGHDT, CDR2 YNNKEL (reference sequence). CDR3 DNA sequence: TGTGCCAGCAGCGTCCGGACTAGCGGGAGAGGCGAGCAGTACTTC. Its translation is CASSVRTSGRGEQYF.

This chain connects TRBV5-1 to TRBJ2-7, with TRBD2 matching 12 bases. J was trimmed by 5 bases and V by 4 bases; bases with no gene match: 7. The CDR3 is made up of 15 amino acids. Germline CDR1 SGHRS, CDR2 YFSETQ. The CDR3, as DNA: TGCGCCAGCAGCCCCAGACTAGCGGGGGAACACGAGCAGTACTTC. Translating it yields CASSPRLAGEHEQYF.

This clonotype was counted a few times. The chain is built from TRBV6-5 and TRBJ2-7; D remains unclear. Germline CDR1 is MNHEY and CDR2 is SVGAGI. CDR3 length equals 14 residues. Trimming took 4 bases from V and 1 from J, leaving 11 bases between them. DNA for the CDR3: TGTGCCAGCAGTTCTAACTGGGAATCCTACGAGCAGTACTTC. It specifies CASSSNWESYEQYF.

The chain uses TRBV7-2 and TRBJ1-2; D unresolved. Germline CDR1 reads SGHTA; CDR2 reads FQGNSA. The ends were cut back, 4 bases at V and 6 bases at J, with 21 bases in the middle. The CDR3 runs 16 residues. The CDR3 region has the DNA TGTGCCAGCAGCTCCCGCCTGGGTGCCGGGTTAAATGGCTACACCTTC. Encoded protein: CASSSRLGAGLNGYTF.

This clonotype was found a few times. The chain has TRBV5-1 and TRBJ2-3; the D call may be TRBD1 or TRBD2 (5 bases each). V gave up 4 bases and J gave up 6 bases, with 18 bases separating them. CDR1 is SGHRS, CDR2 YFSETQ, per germline. The CDR3 loop spans 15 amino acids. The CDR3 loop is CASSRDLRDGDTQYF. CDR3 sequence (DNA): TGCGCCAGCAGCCGGGACCTGAGAGATGGGGATACGCAGTATTTT.

This clonotype was seen more than once but under ten times. The rearrangement joins TRBV7-8 to TRBJ1-1; no clear D gene. This CDR3 comprises 14 residues. The germline V gene has CDR1 SGHVS and CDR2 FQNEAQ. With 5 bases removed from V and 4 bases from J, the gap between germline ends came to 14 bases. The CDR3 nucleotides read TGTGCCAGCAGCCAATTTATTGGGTTCACTGAAGCTTTCTTT. This sequence encodes CASSQFIGFTEAFF. The entire variable domain, with the rest obtained from reference TRBV7-8 and TRBJ1-1, is as follows: GAGVSQSPRYKVAKRGQDVALRCDPISGHVSLFWYQQALGQGPEFLTYFQNEAQLDKSGLPSDRFFAERPEGSVSTLKIQRTQQEDSAVYLCASSQFIGFTEAFFGQGTRLTVV.

This clonotype was seen more than once but under ten times. V usage is TRBV6-2 or TRBV6-3 and J usage is TRBJ1-6; D not certain. The CDR3 runs to 11 residues. Trimming removed 0 bases at V and 14 bases at J, with 5 bases between. The germline V gene encodes CDR1 MNHEY and CDR2 SVGEGT. DNA of the CDR3: TGTGCCAGCAGTTACTCGAGCTCCCTCCACTTT. The encoded protein is CASSYSSSLHF.

The chain couples TRBV7-3 to TRBJ2-1; 10 bases fit TRBD2. Germline lookup yields CDR1 SGHTA and CDR2 FQGTGA. The CDR3 is made up of 15 amino acids. Trimming took 5 bases from V and 4 from J; bases not matched to a gene: 5. CDR3 DNA: TGTGCCAGCAGCGCTGGACTAGCGGATTACAATGAGCAGTTCTTC. It encodes CASSAGLADYNEQFF.